This T cell receptor (beta chain) was identified during a study of shared clonotypes between healthy human individuals. Findings and limits, study-wide: Relative to memory subsets, naive subsets generally showed larger estimated richness.

Profiled with immunoSEQ multiplex PCR; TCRdb holds only in-frame clones, not every one. The sample yields roughly 520,000 clones, 90% to 96% seen once. On this clone: Its antigen is not known.

V gave up 8 bases and J gave up 2 bases, with 6 bases separating them. Germline V gene sequence: CDR1 MNHEY, CDR2 SVGAGI. This CDR3 is built from 11 residues. Material for sequencing was naive CD4+ T cells sorted from blood. Subset given: CD45RA+ positively selected. The sequence derives from a woman younger than 45 in good health. This chain connects TRBV6-5 to TRBJ1-2; D gene unclear. In DNA, the CDR3 is TGTGCCAGCGGCAAAAACTATGGCTACACCTTC. Translation gives CASGKNYGYTF.